Following are 32 T cell receptor beta chains from one sample sequenced in a study of neurological immune-mediated disorders. TCRdb analysed the 5' RACE reads with MiXCR anew, one entry per CDR3 protein. Among 60,000 to 85,000 distinct CDR3 sequences listed, under 5.5% were seen once. The sequencing sample was made of PBMCs. The receptors were gathered from a woman aged 65 to 85 with multiple sclerosis.

The V gene is TRBV7-2, the J gene TRBJ1-5; TRBD1 matches 7 bases. This CDR3 spans 15 amino acids. CDR1 and CDR2 from the germline V gene are SGHTA and FQGNSA. Unmatched junction bases numbered 11, after V lost 5 bases and J lost 7 bases. The CDR3: CASSTLGGGGQPQHF. DNA for the CDR3: TGTGCCAGCAGCACCCTGGGAGGGGGCGGACAGCCCCAGCATTTT.

This clonotype occurred a few times. The chain couples TRBV27 to TRBJ2-2, with D tentatively TRBD2 (6 bases). Germline-derived CDR1 and CDR2 are MNHEY and SMNVEV (reference sequence). The CDR3 extends over 14 amino acids. V lost 6 bases and J 1 base, leaving 9 bases between the germline ends. DNA of the CDR3: TGTGCCAGCAGACTGGGACTGAACACCGGGGAGCTGTTTTTT. Residues: CASRLGLNTGELFF.

This clonotype has at least ten counts. The gene calls are TRBV3-1 and TRBJ1-5; D is unresolved. V gave up 0 bases and J gave up 4 bases, with 7 bases separating them. The germline V gene has CDR1 LGHDT and CDR2 YNNKEL (reference sequence). This CDR3 comprises 14 residues. The CDR3 loop reads CASSQDTRNQPQHF. CDR3 DNA sequence: TGTGCCAGCAGCCAAGATACCAGGAATCAGCCCCAGCATTTT. Combining the CDR3 with reference TRBV3-1 and TRBJ1-5 gives the whole variable domain DTAVSQTPKYLVTQMGNDKSIKCEQNLGHDTMYWYKQDSKKFLKIMFSYNNKELIINETVPNRFSPKSPDKAHLNLHINSLELGDSAVYFCASSQDTRNQPQHFGDGTRLSIL.

At least ten counts were recorded for this clonotype. The chain employs TRBV5-6 and TRBJ2-1; 7 bases match TRBD1. V gave up 1 base and J gave up 5 bases; unmatched junction bases: 6. This CDR3 has 15 residues. The germline V gene encodes CDR1 SGHDT and CDR2 YYEEEE. The CDR3 spells CASSLKGARDNEQFF. DNA of the CDR3: TGTGCCAGCAGCTTGAAGGGGGCTCGGGACAATGAGCAGTTCTTC.

This clonotype was found many times. The chain has TRBV6-5 and TRBJ1-2; D is perhaps TRBD1 (5 bases). Trimming cost V 4 bases and J 4 bases, with 13 bases left between them. The CDR3 is 14 residues long. The germline V gene has CDR1 MNHEY and CDR2 SVGAGI. DNA for the CDR3: TGTGCCAGCAGTTCGCCGGGACTGGGCTATGGCTACACCTTC. Its translation: CASSSPGLGYGYTF.

In its sample, this clonotype was seen many times. The genes are TRBV7-9 and TRBJ1-5; no clear D. Germline V gives CDR1 SEHNR, CDR2 FQNEAQ (reference sequence). The CDR3 contains 15 residues. V was shortened by 0 bases and J by 1 base, with 7 bases between the two germline ends. The CDR3 DNA reads as TGTGCCAGCAGCTTAGCGGACGGGAGCAATCAGCCCCAGCATTTT. This codes for CASSLADGSNQPQHF.

This clonotype appeared many times. The gene calls are TRBV6-2 or TRBV6-3 and TRBJ1-4, with D maybe TRBD1 (6 bases). This CDR3 has 17 residues. V gave up 4 bases and J gave up 0 bases, with 15 bases separating them. The germline V gene has CDR1 MNHEY and CDR2 SVGEGT. The CDR3 coding sequence is TGTGCCAGCAGTTCCAACAGACAGGAGGCAACTAATGAAAAACTGTTTTTT. Encoded protein: CASSSNRQEATNEKLFF.

This clonotype has just a few counts. The chain joins TRBV14 to TRBJ2-7; D not certain. V was pared by 3 bases and J by 3 bases, with 3 bases between. Germline V gene sequence: CDR1 SGHDN, CDR2 FVKESK. This CDR3 has 11 residues. The CDR3 DNA reads as TGTGCCAGCAGCCATCACTACGAGCAGTACTTC. It translates to CASSHHYEQYF.

This clonotype has a count of ten or more. The gene calls are TRBV5-6 and TRBJ1-5; D is ambiguous. This CDR3 comprises 14 residues. The germline V and J ends were trimmed by 4 bases and 0 bases, with 8 bases remaining between them. Germline values: CDR1 SGHDT, CDR2 YYEEEE. The CDR3 DNA reads as TGTGCCAGCAGCCCTAGGTATAGCAATCAGCCCCAGCATTTT. Translation: CASSPRYSNQPQHF.

This clonotype was detected ten times or more. The CDR3 DNA reads TGTGCCAGTAGTACCCGACTAGCGGGAGGGTTAGAGACCCAGTACTTC. Translation gives CASSTRLAGGLETQYF. The genes are TRBV19 and TRBJ2-5; TRBD2 agrees at 14 bases. The CDR3 loop spans 16 amino acids. The V segment lost 4 bases and the J segment 4 bases; nucleotides outside the gene matches: 5. CDR1 and CDR2 (germline): LNHDA, SQIVND (reference sequence).

The chain recombines TRBV6-2 or TRBV6-3 with TRBJ2-7; 8 bases are a match to TRBD1. Germline V gene data show CDR1 as MNHEY and CDR2 as SVGEGT. The CDR3 spans 14 residues. The ends lost 5 bases at V and 5 bases at J; junction bases unmatched: 8. The DNA of the CDR3 is TGTGCCAGCAGTGGAAGTCAGGGGGCAGACGAGCAGTACTTC. Its translation: CASSGSQGADEQYF.

This clonotype was counted a few times. This rearrangement joins TRBV20-1 to TRBJ2-7; 8 bases are shared with TRBD1. The CDR3 loop spans 14 amino acids. Losses at the gene ends were 3 bases for V and 1 base for J; bases not matched to a gene: 5. CDR1 and CDR2 from the germline V gene are DFQATT and SNEGSKA (reference sequence). This CDR3 reads CSASGRQGSYEQYF. CDR3 coding DNA: TGCAGTGCTAGCGGGAGACAGGGGTCCTACGAGCAGTACTTC.

In its sample, this clonotype was seen many times. This sequence joins TRBV10-3 and TRBJ1-1; D possibly corresponds to TRBD1 (6 bases). Per germline, CDR1 ENHRY and CDR2 SYGVKD. The CDR3 totals 14 residues. The V gene lost 7 bases and the J gene lost 1 base, with 13 bases spanning the gap. The CDR3 sequence: CAIKGGGQNTEAFF. In DNA form, the CDR3 reads TGTGCCATCAAAGGGGGGGGTCAGAACACTGAAGCTTTCTTT.

The table lists this clonotype with many counts. The rearrangement joins TRBV6-2 or TRBV6-3 to TRBJ2-2; 9 nucleotides align to TRBD2. This CDR3 has 18 residues. CDR1 is MNHEY, CDR2 SVGEGT, per germline. V lost 8 bases and J lost 3; bases outside the gene matches: 16. The CDR3 is CASSQGRLSGRDTGELFF. The CDR3 bases are TGTGCCAGCTCCCAAGGGCGTCTTAGCGGGAGAGACACCGGGGAGCTGTTTTTT.

This clonotype has ten or more counts. The CDR3 loop reads CASSTTDNQPQHF. The CDR3 DNA reads as TGTGCCAGCAGCACGACGGACAATCAGCCCCAGCATTTT. The gene calls are TRBV9 and TRBJ1-5, with D hard to call. V was clipped by 4 bases and J by 3 bases, with 8 bases between them. The CDR3 has 13 amino acids. CDR1 SGDLS and CDR2 YYNGEE come from the germline V gene.

This clonotype has ten or more counts. The rearrangement links TRBV5-4 to TRBJ2-3; D is perhaps TRBD1 or TRBD2 (5 bases each). The V gene's germline CDR1 is SGHNT and CDR2 YYREEE (reference sequence). The CDR3 has 14 residues. V was cut by 4 bases and J by 5 bases, with 14 bases left in between. This chain's CDR3 is CASSPRDVRDTQYF. The CDR3 bases are TGTGCCAGCAGCCCCCGGGACGTCAGAGATACGCAGTATTTT. Combining the CDR3 with reference TRBV5-4 and TRBJ2-3 gives the whole variable domain ETGVTQSPTHLIKTRGQQVTLRCSSQSGHNTVSWYQQALGQGPQFIFQYYREEENGRGNFPPRFSGLQFPNYSSELNVNALELDDSALYLCASSPRDVRDTQYFGPGTRLTVL.

This clonotype was detected many times. The V gene is TRBV7-2, the J gene TRBJ1-1, with a weak D call TRBD1 (5 bases). Trimming took 1 base from V and 4 from J, leaving 13 bases between them. This CDR3 region has 15 residues. Germline CDR1 SGHTA, CDR2 FQGNSA. As DNA, the CDR3 is TGTGCCAGCAGCTTAGGCAGTTTGGGGGGCACTGAAGCTTTCTTT. Residues: CASSLGSLGGTEAFF.

The sample holds many counts of this clonotype. V and J are TRBV19 and TRBJ2-1; tentatively, D is TRBD1 or TRBD2 (6 bases each). The germline V gene has CDR1 LNHDA and CDR2 SQIVND (reference sequence). The germline V and J ends were trimmed by 1 base and 3 bases, with 22 bases remaining between them. The CDR3 consists of 19 residues. Written as DNA, the CDR3 is TGTGCCAGTAGTATAGCGGGGATAACCGCGGAGGGGGGCTACAATGAGCAGTTCTTC. It translates to CASSIAGITAEGGYNEQFF.

There are many counts of this clonotype. The chain recombines TRBV5-1 with TRBJ2-1; 7 bases align to TRBD1. This CDR3 contains 14 residues. Germline loops: CDR1 SGHRS, CDR2 YFSETQ. The junction had 4 bases not matched to a gene; V was cut back by 1 base and J by 6 bases. The CDR3 loop is CASSLQGESNEQFF. The CDR3 DNA is TGCGCCAGCAGCTTGCAGGGGGAAAGCAATGAGCAGTTCTTC.

There are many counts of this clonotype. The V call is TRBV29-1, the J call TRBJ2-1; D perhaps matches TRBD2 (6 bases). The CDR3 contains 13 residues. Germline loops: CDR1 SQVTM, CDR2 ANQGSEA. V was trimmed by 6 bases and J by 2 bases, leaving 11 bases between them. The CDR3 DNA reads TGCAGCGTAATGACGGGGGCCTACAATGAGCAGTTCTTC. It codes for CSVMTGAYNEQFF.

This clonotype occurred many times. The V call is TRBV20-1, the J call TRBJ2-1; no clear D. Germline values: CDR1 DFQATT, CDR2 SNEGSKA (reference sequence). Trimming stripped 0 bases from V and 7 bases from J, with 4 bases between. The CDR3 totals 11 residues. CDR3 amino acids: CSARDKNEQFF. The CDR3 DNA sequence: TGCAGTGCTAGAGATAAAAATGAGCAGTTCTTC.

This clonotype was counted many times. The chain employs TRBV7-9 and TRBJ1-5; 10 bases agree with TRBD1. CDR1 is SEHNR, CDR2 FQNEAQ, per germline (reference sequence). There are 15 residues in the CDR3. The ends lost 5 bases at V and 3 bases at J; junction bases unmatched: 4. CDR3 sequence reads: CASSAGQGPNQPQHF. DNA for the CDR3: TGTGCCAGCAGCGCGGGACAGGGGCCCAATCAGCCCCAGCATTTT.

This clonotype was detected ten times or more. The rearrangement uses TRBV20-1 and TRBJ2-1; tentative D call: TRBD1 (6 bases). This CDR3 has 14 amino acids. Germline values: CDR1 DFQATT, CDR2 SNEGSKA (reference sequence). V lost 2 bases and J 4 bases, leaving 12 bases between the germline ends. In DNA form, the CDR3 reads TGCAGTGCTAGAACAGGGCGATTATACAATGAGCAGTTCTTC. Encoded protein: CSARTGRLYNEQFF.

This clonotype appeared many times. This sequence joins TRBV7-3 and TRBJ2-2; 11 nucleotides align to TRBD2. V was clipped by 5 bases and J by 7 bases; unmatched bases: 15. Germline V gives CDR1 SGHTA, CDR2 FQGTGA. The CDR3 length is 18 residues. CDR3 in DNA: TGTGCCAGCAGCCCCCATCTTAGCGGGAGGGCCGCTGTCGGGGAGCTGTTTTTT. Its protein is CASSPHLSGRAAVGELFF.

This clonotype was recorded at least ten times. The chain is built from TRBV12-3 or TRBV12-4 and TRBJ1-5, with a tentative D call TRBD1 (5 bases). With 7 bases removed from V and 6 bases from J, the gap between germline ends came to 19 bases. The CDR3 runs to 15 residues. CDR3 bases: TGTGCCAGCAATCCGGGACCCCGGGACGGTCAGCCCCAGCATTTT. Residues: CASNPGPRDGQPQHF.

This clonotype was seen at least ten times. The J gene is TRBJ1-2, the V gene TRBV5-5; no firm D call. The V end was cut by 4 bases, the J end by 0 bases, with 13 bases between. The germline gives CDR1 SGHKS, CDR2 YYEKEE (reference sequence). The CDR3 runs 15 residues. The CDR3 reads CASSSYELPNYGYTF. The DNA of the CDR3 is TGTGCCAGCAGCAGTTATGAGCTACCTAACTATGGCTACACCTTC.

At least ten counts were recorded for this clonotype. The chain is built from TRBV4-1 and TRBJ2-7, with D hard to call. The V and J ends lost 1 base and 0 bases respectively, with 13 bases between them. The germline gives CDR1 MGHRA, CDR2 YSYEKL. The CDR3 extends over 16 amino acids. In DNA form, the CDR3 reads TGCGCCAGCAGCCAAGTCGTGAAGGGTAGCTCCTACGAGCAGTACTTC. Its translation is CASSQVVKGSSYEQYF.

This clonotype was observed many times. J is TRBJ2-7 and V is TRBV7-8; D gene ambiguous. Germline V gene data show CDR1 as SGHVS and CDR2 as FQNEAQ. This CDR3 has 13 amino acids. The V end lost 1 base, the J end lost 4 bases, and 8 bases lay between the germline ends. The CDR3 protein is CASSLVRKYEQYF. In nucleotides, the CDR3 is TGTGCCAGCAGCTTAGTTCGGAAGTACGAGCAGTACTTC.

This clonotype was counted many times. The chain links TRBV29-1 to TRBJ2-3; D not resolved. CDR1 and CDR2 from the germline V gene are SQVTM and ANQGSEA. The CDR3 has 15 residues. Trimming removed 3 bases at V and 0 bases at J, with 13 bases between. CDR3 loop: CSVDLTGWSTDTQYF. CDR3 DNA sequence: TGCAGCGTTGATCTTACCGGGTGGAGCACAGATACGCAGTATTTT.

This clonotype showed up just a few times. The chain combines TRBV19 with TRBJ1-2, with 12 nucleotides matching TRBD1. Germline-derived CDR1 and CDR2 are LNHDA and SQIVND (reference sequence). V lost 3 bases to trimming and J lost 10 bases; unmatched junction nucleotides: 3. This CDR3 has 13 amino acids. CDR3 sequence: CASSIGTGGFYTF. The CDR3 nucleotides read TGTGCCAGTAGTATCGGGACAGGGGGCTTCTACACCTTC.

In this sample, this clonotype turned up many times. The chain is built from TRBV12-3 or TRBV12-4 and TRBJ1-1; TRBD1 matches at 7 bases. V shed 7 bases and J 8 bases; nucleotides not matched to a gene: 13. The CDR3 is made up of 14 amino acids. In DNA form, the CDR3 reads TGTGCCAGCACCCAAGGGACAGACTCAGCCGAAGCTTTCTTT. Residues: CASTQGTDSAEAFF.

This clonotype has ten or more counts. This chain links TRBV7-9 with TRBJ2-7, with 9 bases lining up with TRBD1. The CDR3 has 16 amino acids. Germline values: CDR1 SEHNR, CDR2 FQNEAQ (reference sequence). J gave up 5 bases and V 1 base, and 9 bases lay outside the gene matches. The CDR3 here is CASSLVGQGNPNEQYF. The CDR3 DNA reads TGTGCCAGCAGCTTAGTGGGACAGGGAAACCCTAACGAGCAGTACTTC.